This T cell receptor beta chain was profiled in a study of shared clonotypes between healthy human individuals. Study observations and caveats: Inspection by rarefaction showed sorted-subset sequencing to be incomplete despite large depth. Having only a few donors restricted how much genetic and exposure-history diversity was captured. Non-shared clonotypes had lower generation probabilities than clonotypes shared by all four sorted-subset donors. Naive subsets usually exceeded memory subsets in estimated richness.

CD8 cells classed as naive were CD45RO-negative and positively selected for CCR7, excluding terminally differentiated effector memory CD45RA+ cells. The length of the CDR3 is 12 residues. Germline V CDR1 and CDR2: WNHNN, SYGVQD (reference sequence). Trimming cost V 0 bases and J 10 bases, with 7 bases left between them. Concerning this clone: Its antigen is not identified.

Libraries were prepared by immunoSEQ multiplex PCR; TCRdb keeps only in-frame clonotypes and omits some of them. The data hold around 2,000,000 clones, with about 95% observed a single time. The chain couples TRBV10-1 to TRBJ2-1; D remains ambiguous. Sequenced material: naive CD8+ T cells sorted from blood. This TCR derives from a man aged 18 to 29 in good health. CDR3 DNA sequence: TGCGCCAGCAGTGAGTCCCCGGGCGAGCAGTTCTTC. Protein sequence: CASSESPGEQFF.